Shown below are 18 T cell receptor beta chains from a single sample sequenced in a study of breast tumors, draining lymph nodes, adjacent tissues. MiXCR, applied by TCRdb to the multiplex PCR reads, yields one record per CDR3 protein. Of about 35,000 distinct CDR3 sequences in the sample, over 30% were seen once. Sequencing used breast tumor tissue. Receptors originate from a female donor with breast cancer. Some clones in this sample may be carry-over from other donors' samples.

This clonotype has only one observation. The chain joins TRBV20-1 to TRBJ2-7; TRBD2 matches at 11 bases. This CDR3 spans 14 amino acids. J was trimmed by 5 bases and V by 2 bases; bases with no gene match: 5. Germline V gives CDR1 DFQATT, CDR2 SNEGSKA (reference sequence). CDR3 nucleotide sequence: TGCAGTGCTAGAATGACTAGCGGGACCAACGAGCAGTACTTC. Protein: CSARMTSGTNEQYF.

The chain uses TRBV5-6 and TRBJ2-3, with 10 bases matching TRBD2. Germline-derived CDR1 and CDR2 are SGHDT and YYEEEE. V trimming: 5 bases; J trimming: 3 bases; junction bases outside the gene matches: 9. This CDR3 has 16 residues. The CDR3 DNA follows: TGTGCCAGCAGTTACGGGACTAGCGTGACAACAGATACGCAGTATTTT. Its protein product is CASSYGTSVTTDTQYF. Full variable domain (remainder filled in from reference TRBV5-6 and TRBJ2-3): DAGVTQSPTHLIKTRGQQVTLRCSPKSGHDTVSWYQQALGQGPQFIFQYYEEEERQRGNFPDRFSGHQFPNYSSELNVNALLLGDSALYLCASSYGTSVTTDTQYFGPGTRLTVL.

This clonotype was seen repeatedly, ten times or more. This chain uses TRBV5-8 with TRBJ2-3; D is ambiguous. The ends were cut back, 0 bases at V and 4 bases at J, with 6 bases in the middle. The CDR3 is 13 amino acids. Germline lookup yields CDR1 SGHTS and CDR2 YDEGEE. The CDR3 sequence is CASSLGQSDTQYF. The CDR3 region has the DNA TGTGCCAGCAGCTTGGGCCAGTCAGATACGCAGTATTTT.

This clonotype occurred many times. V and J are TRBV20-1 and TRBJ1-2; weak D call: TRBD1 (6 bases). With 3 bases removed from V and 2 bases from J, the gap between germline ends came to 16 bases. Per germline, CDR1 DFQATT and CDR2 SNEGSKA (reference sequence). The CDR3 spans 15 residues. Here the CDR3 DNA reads TGCAGTGCTAGGGGTGAGGGGGATGGAAACTATGGCTACACCTTC. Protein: CSARGEGDGNYGYTF.

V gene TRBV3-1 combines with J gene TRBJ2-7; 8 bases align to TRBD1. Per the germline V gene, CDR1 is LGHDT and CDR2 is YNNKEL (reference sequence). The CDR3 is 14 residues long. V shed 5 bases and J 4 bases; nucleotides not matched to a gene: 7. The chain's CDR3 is CASSYAGGAYEQYF. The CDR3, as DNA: TGTGCCAGCAGCTATGCAGGGGGCGCGTACGAGCAGTACTTC.

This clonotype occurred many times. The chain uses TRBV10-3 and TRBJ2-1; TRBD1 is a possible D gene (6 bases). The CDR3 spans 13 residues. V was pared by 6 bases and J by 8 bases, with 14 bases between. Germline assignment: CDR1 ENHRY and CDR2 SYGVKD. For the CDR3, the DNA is TGTGCCATCAGCGAGAGGGGGTCGGATGAGCAGTTCTTC. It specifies CAISERGSDEQFF.

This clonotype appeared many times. The CDR3 sequence: CSARGGGSSYNEQFF. The CDR3 DNA reads as TGCAGTGCTAGAGGGGGCGGGAGCTCCTACAATGAGCAGTTCTTC. This sequence joins TRBV20-1 and TRBJ2-1; TRBD2 aligns across 7 bases. Germline loops: CDR1 DFQATT, CDR2 SNEGSKA (reference sequence). The J segment lost 0 bases and the V segment lost 1 base, leaving 3 bases of the junction unmatched. CDR3 length: 15 amino acids.

The CDR3 is CASSEGGTGELFF. CDR3 bases: TGTGCCAGCAGTGAAGGTGGGACCGGGGAGCTGTTTTTT. J is TRBJ2-2 and V is TRBV2; no clear D gene. V was clipped by 1 base and J by 5 bases, with 5 bases between them. The CDR3 is 13 residues long. The V gene's germline CDR1 is SNHLY and CDR2 FYNNEI.

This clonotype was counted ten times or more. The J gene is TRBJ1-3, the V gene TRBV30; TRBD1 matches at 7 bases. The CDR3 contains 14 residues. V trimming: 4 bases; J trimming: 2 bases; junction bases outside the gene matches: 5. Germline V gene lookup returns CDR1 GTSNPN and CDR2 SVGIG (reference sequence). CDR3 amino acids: CAWTQTGAGNTIYF. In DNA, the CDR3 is TGTGCCTGGACCCAAACAGGGGCTGGAAACACCATATATTTT.

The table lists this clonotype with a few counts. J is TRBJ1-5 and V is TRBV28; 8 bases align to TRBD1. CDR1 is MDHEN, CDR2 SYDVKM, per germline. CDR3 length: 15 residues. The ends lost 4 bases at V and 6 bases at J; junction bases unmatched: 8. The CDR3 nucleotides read TGTGCCAGCAGTTCCGGACAGGGAAGTAGTCAGCCCCAGCATTTT. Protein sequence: CASSSGQGSSQPQHF.

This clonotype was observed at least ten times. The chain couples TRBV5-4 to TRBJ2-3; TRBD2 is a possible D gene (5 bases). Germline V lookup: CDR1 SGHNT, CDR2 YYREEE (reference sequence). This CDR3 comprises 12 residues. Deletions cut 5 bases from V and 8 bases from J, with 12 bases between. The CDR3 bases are TGTGCCAGCAGACTGGACTCCGGTACGCAGTATTTT. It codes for CASRLDSGTQYF.

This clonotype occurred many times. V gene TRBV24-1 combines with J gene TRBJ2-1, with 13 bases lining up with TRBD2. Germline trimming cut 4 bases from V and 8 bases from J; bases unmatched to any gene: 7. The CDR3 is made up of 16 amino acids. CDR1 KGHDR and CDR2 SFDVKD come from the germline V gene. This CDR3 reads CATSDQTSGRLYEQFF. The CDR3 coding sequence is TGTGCCACCAGTGACCAGACTAGCGGGAGGCTATATGAGCAGTTCTTC.

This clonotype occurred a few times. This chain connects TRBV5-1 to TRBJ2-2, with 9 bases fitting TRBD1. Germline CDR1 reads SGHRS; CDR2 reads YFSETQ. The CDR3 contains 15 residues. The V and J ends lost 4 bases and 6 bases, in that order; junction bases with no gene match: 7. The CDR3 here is CASSRGQGVPGELFF. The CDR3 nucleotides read TGCGCCAGCAGCCGGGGACAGGGCGTTCCCGGGGAGCTGTTTTTT.

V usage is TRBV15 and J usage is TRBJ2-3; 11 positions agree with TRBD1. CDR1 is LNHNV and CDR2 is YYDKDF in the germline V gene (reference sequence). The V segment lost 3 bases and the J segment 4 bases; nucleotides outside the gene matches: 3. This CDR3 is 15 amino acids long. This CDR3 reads CATSRGQGVSDTQYF. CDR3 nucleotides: TGTGCCACCAGCAGGGGACAGGGGGTCTCAGATACGCAGTATTTT.

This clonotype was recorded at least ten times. CDR3 nucleotide sequence: TGCAGTGCTACCCCCGGGACAGTCACCGGGGAGCTGTTTTTT. Translation: CSATPGTVTGELFF. The chain combines TRBV20-1 with TRBJ2-2; 7 nucleotides agree with TRBD1. From germline, CDR1 is DFQATT and CDR2 SNEGSKA (reference sequence). This CDR3 is 14 amino acids long. V shed 4 bases and J 4 bases; nucleotides not matched to a gene: 6.

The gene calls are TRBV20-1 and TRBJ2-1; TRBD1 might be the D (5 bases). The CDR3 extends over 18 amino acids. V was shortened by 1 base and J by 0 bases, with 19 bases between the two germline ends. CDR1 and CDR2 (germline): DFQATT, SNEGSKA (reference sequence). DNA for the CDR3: TGCAGTGCTAGAGTCGCAACAGGCTCCGAGAGCTCCTACAATGAGCAGTTCTTC. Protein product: CSARVATGSESSYNEQFF.

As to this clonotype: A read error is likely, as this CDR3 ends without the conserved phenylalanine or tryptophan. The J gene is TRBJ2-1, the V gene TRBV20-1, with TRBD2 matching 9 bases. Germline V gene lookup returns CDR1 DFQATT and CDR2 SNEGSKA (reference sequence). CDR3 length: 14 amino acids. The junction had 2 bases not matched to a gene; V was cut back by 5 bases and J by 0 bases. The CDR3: CSAGGRGSYNEQFL. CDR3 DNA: TGCAGTGCTGGCGGGAGGGGCTCCTACAATGAGCAGTTCCTC.

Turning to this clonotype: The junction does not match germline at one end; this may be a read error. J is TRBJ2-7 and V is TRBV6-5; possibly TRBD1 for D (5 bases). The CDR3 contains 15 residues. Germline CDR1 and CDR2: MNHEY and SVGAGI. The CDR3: CASSYSRWGSCEQYF. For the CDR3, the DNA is TGTGCCAGCAGTTACTCGAGGTGGGGCTCCTGCGAGCAGTACTTC.